This is a list of T cell receptor beta chains from one sample in a study of Ad26.COV2.S vaccination and SARS-CoV-2 variants. Using immunoSEQ multiplex PCR, the repertoire was profiled, and TCRdb retains in-frame clones only, with some absent. Of 350,000 to 400,000 clones listed, approximately 86% are singletons. The specimen was peripheral blood, collected in a trial of Ad26.COV2.S vaccine versus placebo. These receptors came from a person aged 18-60 years who received the Ad26.COV2.S COVID-19 vaccine or a placebo. Each CDR3 is given without its conserved first and last residue. Clone size appears in some rows only: once, few, many, or a class for an expanded clone.

clone size | CDR3 length | J gene | V gene | CDR3 protein
NA | 13 | TRBJ2-3 | TRBV9 | ASSARGVPADTQY
NA | 14 | TRBJ2-2 | TRBV5-4 | ASSLGPTRDTGELF
NA | 12 | TRBJ1-2 | TRBV9 | ASSVVGSNYGYT
NA | 13 | TRBJ2-7 | TRBV4-2 | ASSPPGQGAGEQY
NA | 13 | TRBJ2-7 | TRBV7-2 | ASSLGSDSTIEQY
NA | 13 | TRBJ2-5 | TRBV5-6 | ASSYRDSHQETQY
NA | 11 | TRBJ2-1 | TRBV6-4 | ASSQTTGGEQF
NA | 13 | TRBJ2-6 | TRBV5-1 | ASRTDLSGANVLT
NA | 12 | TRBJ1-4 | TRBV2 | ASRARGGNEKLF
NA | 13 | TRBJ1-1 | TRBV19 | ASSSPGQPNTEAF
NA | 14 | TRBJ2-2 | TRBV5-1 | ASSAAGQLNTGELF
NA | 13 | TRBJ1-2 | TRBV6-1 | ASSEADRANYGYT
once | 18 | TRBJ2-1 | TRBV1 | TSSHFPPSPGLAGGNEQF
NA | 12 | TRBJ1-2 | TRBV7-9 | ASSSPGANYGYT
NA | 11 | TRBJ1-2 | TRBV27 | ASRGGRGYGYT
NA | 11 | TRBJ1-2 | TRBV7-9 | ASSLDLGYGYT
NA | 14 | TRBJ1-1 | TRBV18 | ASSSGEGGGSTEAF
NA | 14 | TRBJ2-1 | TRBV6-5 | ASSSRGGLRYNEQF
NA | 15 | TRBJ2-1 | TRBV5-6 | ASSSRGGTETYNEQF
NA | 13 | TRBJ2-2 | TRBV2 | ASSGVIYFTGELF